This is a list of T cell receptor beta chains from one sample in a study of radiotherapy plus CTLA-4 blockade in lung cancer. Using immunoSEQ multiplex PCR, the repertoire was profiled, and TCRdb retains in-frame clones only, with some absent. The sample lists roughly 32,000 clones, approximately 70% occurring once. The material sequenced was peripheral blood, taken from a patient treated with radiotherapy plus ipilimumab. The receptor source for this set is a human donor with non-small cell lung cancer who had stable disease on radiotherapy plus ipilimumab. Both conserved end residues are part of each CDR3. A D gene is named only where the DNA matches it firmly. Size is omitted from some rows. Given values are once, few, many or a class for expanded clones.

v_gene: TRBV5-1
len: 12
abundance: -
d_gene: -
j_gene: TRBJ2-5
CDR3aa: CASSLAQETQYF
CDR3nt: TGCGCCAGCAGCTTGGCCCAGGAGACCCAGTACTTC

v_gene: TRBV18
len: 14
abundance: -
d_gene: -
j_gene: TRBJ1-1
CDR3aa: CASSPPKMNTEAFF
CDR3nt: TGTGCCAGCTCACCACCCAAGATGAACACTGAAGCTTTCTTT

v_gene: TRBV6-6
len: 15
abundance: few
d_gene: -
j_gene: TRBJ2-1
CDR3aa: CASSVLGGSYNEQFF
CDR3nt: TGTGCCAGCAGCGTGCTAGGGGGCTCCTACAATGAGCAGTTCTTC

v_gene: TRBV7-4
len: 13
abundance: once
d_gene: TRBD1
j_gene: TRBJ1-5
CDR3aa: CASTGTVVVPQHF
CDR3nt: TGTGCCAGCACCGGGACAGTAGTCGTACCCCAGCATTTT

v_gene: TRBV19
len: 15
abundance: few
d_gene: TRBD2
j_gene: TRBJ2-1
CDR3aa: CASSVAGGPLNEQFF
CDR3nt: TGTGCCAGTAGTGTAGCGGGAGGGCCGCTTAATGAGCAGTTCTTC

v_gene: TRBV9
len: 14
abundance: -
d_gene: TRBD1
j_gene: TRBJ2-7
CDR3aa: CASSTGQGSYEQYF
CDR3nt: TGTGCCAGCAGCACCGGACAGGGCTCTTACGAGCAGTACTTC

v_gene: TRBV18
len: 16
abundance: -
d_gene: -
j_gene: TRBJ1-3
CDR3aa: CASSPRQVSSGNTIYF
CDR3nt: TGTGCCAGCTCGCCAAGACAGGTCTCTTCTGGAAACACCATATATTTT

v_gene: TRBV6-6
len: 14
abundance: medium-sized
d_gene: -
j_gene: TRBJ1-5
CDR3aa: CASSFPGGNQPQHF
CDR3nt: TGTGCCAGCAGTTTCCCAGGGGGCAATCAGCCCCAGCATTTT

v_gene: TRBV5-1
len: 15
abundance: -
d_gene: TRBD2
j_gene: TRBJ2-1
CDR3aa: CASSLVGSGSAEQFF
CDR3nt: TGCGCCAGCAGCTTGGTAGGTAGCGGGAGTGCTGAGCAGTTCTTC

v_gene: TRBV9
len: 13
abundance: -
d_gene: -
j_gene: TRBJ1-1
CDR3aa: CASSVSRGTEAFF
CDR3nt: TGTGCCAGCAGCGTTAGCAGGGGAACTGAAGCTTTCTTT

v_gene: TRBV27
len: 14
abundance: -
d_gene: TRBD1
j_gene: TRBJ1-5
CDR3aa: CASGTGASNQPQHF
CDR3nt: TGTGCCAGTGGGACAGGGGCTAGCAATCAGCCCCAGCATTTT

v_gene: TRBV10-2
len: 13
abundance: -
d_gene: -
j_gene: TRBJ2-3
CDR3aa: CASRSRGTDTQYF
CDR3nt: TGCGCCAGCAGAAGTAGAGGGACAGATACGCAGTATTTT

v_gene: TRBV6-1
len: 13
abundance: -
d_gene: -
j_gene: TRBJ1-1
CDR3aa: CASAGPGLTEAFF
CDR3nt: TGTGCCAGTGCAGGGCCAGGGTTGACTGAAGCTTTCTTT